The clone carrying this T cell receptor (beta chain) was detected many times. V was pared by 0 bases and J by 5 bases, with 10 bases between. CDR1 and CDR2 from the germline V gene are MNHEY and SVGAGI. This CDR3 region has 14 residues. This sample is part of a study of early T cells in non-severe SARS-CoV-2 infection. TCRdb ran MiXCR on the 5' RACE reads and lists one entry per CDR3 protein. The profile shows fewer than 30,000 distinct CDR3 sequences, roughly 5% of them singletons. The clonotype comes from an adult who was a healthcare worker with PCR-confirmed SARS-CoV-2 infection or an uninfected control (not recorded which). The gene calls are TRBV6-5 and TRBJ2-5; D call uncertain. The sample comprised whole blood. In nucleotides, the CDR3 is TGTGCCAGCAGTTACTCTCGGTCCCACGAGACCCAGTACTTC. As protein: CASSYSRSHETQYF.